This T cell receptor (beta chain) was documented in a study of blood T cell repertoires in COVID-19. Study-wide background: Both acute and convalescent COVID-19 samples were obtained from the United States, Italy and Spain. PBMCs, B-cell-depleted T cells, or T cells were the source of the cDNA or gDNA that made up the material.

Trimming took off 2 bases at V and 6 bases at J, with 25 bases between the two ends. The CDR3 is 18 residues long. Germline V CDR1 and CDR2: ENHRY, SYGVKD. In the source study's methods: The assay estimated nucleated cells by amplifying reference gene primers. Libraries were prepared by immunoSEQ multiplex PCR; TCRdb keeps only in-frame clonotypes and omits some of them. V, J and clone size are those of that table, while D and trimming were read from the DNA. This sample yields hundreds of thousands of clones, of which just under 85% are seen a single time; around 1.9% belongs to the top ten. The source of this sequence is a woman aged 80 or older with acute or convalescent COVID-19. The sequencing sample was made of peripheral blood. The rearrangement joins TRBV10-3 to TRBJ1-2; D call uncertain. The CDR3 spells CAISERFGIGGGRDGYTF. The CDR3 bases are TGTGCCATCAGTGAGAGGTTCGGAATCGGCGGAGGGCGGGATGGCTACACCTTC.